Following are 32 T cell receptor beta chains from one sample sequenced in a study of blood T cell repertoires in COVID-19. Clones were sequenced by immunoSEQ multiplex PCR, and TCRdb holds only the in-frame ones, with some missing. The sample carries approximately 100,000 clones, over 75% recorded once. The sample taken for sequencing was peripheral blood. The receptors come from a woman in her forties or fifties with acute or convalescent COVID-19.

The CDR3 region is CAWSVGGYGYTF. The DNA for the CDR3 is TGTGCCTGGAGTGTTGGGGGGTATGGCTACACCTTC. The chain couples TRBV30 to TRBJ1-2, with D possibly being TRBD1 (5 bases). This CDR3 spans 12 amino acids. V was shortened by 0 bases and J by 5 bases, with 7 bases between the two germline ends. Germline V CDR1 and CDR2: GTSNPN, SVGIG (reference sequence).

The count of this clone is one. The rearrangement joins TRBV7-6 to TRBJ2-1, with a possible D match to TRBD1 (6 bases). Trimming removed 1 base at V and 3 bases at J, with 10 bases between. CDR1 SGHVS and CDR2 FNYEAQ come from the germline V gene. The CDR3 runs 15 residues. The CDR3 nucleotides are TGTGCCAGCAGCTTAGGACAGGCGAGCTACAATGAGCAGTTCTTC. Translation: CASSLGQASYNEQFF.

The chain joins TRBV6-5 to TRBJ1-5, with D hard to call. V was trimmed by 10 bases and J by 1 base, leaving 11 bases between them. Germline CDR1 reads MNHEY; CDR2 reads SVGAGI. The CDR3 length is 13 residues. The CDR3 sequence: CAISFESNQPQHF. CDR3 sequence (DNA): TGTGCCATCTCCTTCGAGAGCAATCAGCCCCAGCATTTT.

This chain links TRBV5-1 with TRBJ2-1; 7 nucleotides align to TRBD2. The length of the CDR3 is 15 residues. V gave up 4 bases and J gave up 0 bases; unmatched junction bases: 4. Germline V gene data show CDR1 as SGHRS and CDR2 as YFSETQ. CDR3 in amino acids: CASSPRGSSYNEQFF. The CDR3, as DNA: TGCGCCAGCAGCCCGCGGGGGAGCTCCTACAATGAGCAGTTCTTC.

This sequence joins TRBV5-1 and TRBJ2-7; 7 positions match TRBD2. Germline loops: CDR1 SGHRS, CDR2 YFSETQ. CDR3 length: 13 amino acids. With V trimmed by 0 bases and J by 5 bases, 2 bases remained unmatched. The CDR3 coding sequence is TGCGCCAGCAGCTTGGCCGCGGGGGACGAGCAGTACTTC. Protein sequence: CASSLAAGDEQYF.

V gene TRBV30 combines with J gene TRBJ1-1, with a tentative D call TRBD1 (5 bases). CDR3 size: 14 residues. V gave up 0 bases and J gave up 5 bases, with 13 bases separating them. CDR1 and CDR2 (germline): GTSNPN, SVGIG (reference sequence). This CDR3 is CAWSVGSRGTEAFF. CDR3 nucleotide sequence: TGTGCCTGGAGTGTCGGCAGTCGGGGGACTGAAGCTTTCTTT.

The chain's CDR3 is CASSYDTGYYGYTF. CDR3 in DNA: TGTGCCAGCAGTTACGACACAGGGTACTATGGCTACACCTTC. The chain recombines TRBV6-6 with TRBJ1-2; D is perhaps TRBD1 (6 bases). The CDR3 totals 14 residues. V lost 2 bases and J lost 3, with 10 bases in between. Per the germline V gene, CDR1 is MNHNY and CDR2 is SVGAGI (reference sequence).

The rearrangement joins TRBV9 to TRBJ2-2; D might be TRBD1 (6 bases). V lost 3 bases, J lost 4 bases, and 16 bases lay in between. The CDR3 has 16 amino acids. Germline V gene lookup returns CDR1 SGDLS and CDR2 YYNGEE. For the CDR3, the DNA is TGTGCCAGCAGCGAGACACCGGGACAACGCACCGGGGAGCTGTTTTTT. Amino acids: CASSETPGQRTGELFF.

The chain combines TRBV10-3 with TRBJ2-1; D call uncertain. The ends were cut back, 6 bases at V and 0 bases at J, with 12 bases in the middle. This CDR3 spans 15 amino acids. Germline V gene data show CDR1 as ENHRY and CDR2 as SYGVKD. CDR3 nucleotides: TGTGCCATCAGGGCCTTGGTCAGCTCCTACAATGAGCAGTTCTTC. Translation gives CAIRALVSSYNEQFF.

The chain is built from TRBV15 and TRBJ1-5, with 8 bases matching TRBD1. Germline V CDR1 and CDR2: LNHNV, YYDKDF (reference sequence). This CDR3 region has 12 residues. The trim removed 8 bases at V and 7 bases at J, leaving 4 bases unmatched. Here the CDR3 DNA reads TGTGCCACCGGACAGGGAAAACAGCCCCAGCATTTT. Translated, it gives CATGQGKQPQHF. The variable domain in full, with the rest retrieved from reference TRBV15 and TRBJ1-5, is DAMVIQNPRYQVTQFGKPVTLSCSQTLNHNVMYWYQQKSSQAPKLLFHYYDKDFNNEADTPDNFQSRRPNTSFCFLDIRSPGLGDTAMYLCATGQGKQPQHFGDGTRLSIL.

The chain uses TRBV6-5 and TRBJ1-5; 7 nucleotides align to TRBD1. Germline assignment: CDR1 MNHEY and CDR2 SVGAGI. The CDR3 loop spans 14 amino acids. J gave up 5 bases and V 9 bases, and 10 bases lay outside the gene matches. This CDR3 is CASLGRDSHQPQHF. The CDR3 bases are TGTGCCAGTCTGGGACGGGACAGTCATCAGCCCCAGCATTTT.

This chain joins TRBV5-1 and TRBJ1-3; a possible D gene is TRBD1 (6 bases). CDR1 is SGHRS, CDR2 YFSETQ, per germline. The germline V and J ends were trimmed by 0 bases and 4 bases, with 11 bases remaining between them. This CDR3 has 15 residues. CDR3 amino acids: CASSLGGTPGNTIYF. CDR3 nucleotides: TGCGCCAGCAGCTTGGGTGGGACACCCGGAAACACCATATATTTT.

The J gene is TRBJ1-2, the V gene TRBV19; TRBD1 matches at 9 bases. The CDR3 is 17 residues long. Germline values: CDR1 LNHDA, CDR2 SQIVND (reference sequence). V gave up 3 bases and J gave up 4 bases; unmatched junction bases: 12. As DNA, the CDR3 is TGTGCCAGTAGTATTCCGACAGGGGGGAACCTTGCCTATGGCTACACCTTC. Amino acids: CASSIPTGGNLAYGYTF.

V and J are TRBV3-1 (or the pseudogene TRBV3-2) and TRBJ1-1; 7 bases fit TRBD1. Germline-derived CDR1 and CDR2 are LGHDT and YNNKEL (reference sequence). The CDR3 has 16 residues. Trimming at V came to 4 bases and at J to 5 bases, leaving 13 bases not matched to a gene. CDR3 sequence (DNA): TGTGCCAGCAGCCCCCCCACGACAGGGTGGAAAACTGAAGCTTTCTTT. This encodes CASSPPTTGWKTEAFF.

This clone was seen only a few times. The chain recombines TRBV28 with TRBJ1-1; 9 bases map to TRBD1. Germline lookup yields CDR1 MDHEN and CDR2 SYDVKM. The J segment lost 6 bases and the V segment lost 10 bases, leaving 9 bases of the junction unmatched. This CDR3 comprises 13 residues. CDR3 sequence reads: CATKRDRASEAFF. CDR3 nucleotide sequence: TGTGCCACTAAACGGGACAGGGCCTCTGAAGCTTTCTTT.

The V gene is TRBV6-1, the J gene TRBJ1-4, with 7 bases lining up with TRBD1. Germline CDR1 MNHNS, CDR2 SASEGT. CDR3 size: 15 residues. Trimming at V came to 3 bases and at J to 4 bases, leaving 5 bases not matched to a gene. The CDR3 spells CASSDRDRFNEKLFF. The CDR3 DNA reads TGTGCCAGCAGTGATAGGGACAGATTTAATGAAAAACTGTTTTTT.

This clone appeared a single time. The chain combines TRBV18 with TRBJ1-4; no firm D call. V was clipped by 3 bases and J by 8 bases, with 19 bases between them. The CDR3 spans 16 residues. Germline CDR1 is KGHSH and CDR2 is LQKENI. CDR3 amino acids: CASSPLQGRGGEKLFF. The CDR3, as DNA: TGTGCCAGCTCACCCCTCCAAGGGAGAGGAGGAGAAAAACTGTTTTTT.

This clone was counted once. This chain connects TRBV19 to TRBJ1-5; 10 bases fit TRBD1. This CDR3 is 16 amino acids long. The V segment lost 3 bases and the J segment 6 bases; nucleotides outside the gene matches: 8. Germline V gene sequence: CDR1 LNHDA, CDR2 SQIVND (reference sequence). CDR3 residues: CASSIDRGHYAQPQHF. DNA for the CDR3: TGTGCCAGTAGTATCGACAGGGGGCATTACGCTCAGCCCCAGCATTTT.

The chain uses TRBV20-1 and TRBJ1-1; a possible D gene is TRBD1 (6 bases). CDR1 is DFQATT and CDR2 is SNEGSKA in the germline V gene (reference sequence). The CDR3 is 10 residues long. Between the trimmed V and J ends, which lost 5 bases and 10 bases, there was a span of 11 bases. CDR3 DNA: TGCAGTGCTCTACAGGGCGTAGCTTTCTTT. Translated, it gives CSALQGVAFF.

V gene TRBV18 combines with J gene TRBJ1-1; D is possibly TRBD1 (5 bases). This CDR3 is 17 amino acids long. The germline V and J ends were trimmed by 5 bases and 0 bases, with 19 bases remaining between them. The germline gives CDR1 KGHSH, CDR2 LQKENI. CDR3 residues: CASSFTAGRGMNTEAFF. In DNA, the CDR3 is TGTGCCAGCTCATTTACGGCGGGGCGAGGGATGAACACTGAAGCTTTCTTT.

In DNA form, the CDR3 reads TGTGCCAGTAGAAACTACAGGGGACCCACTGAAGCTTTCTTT. Protein sequence: CASRNYRGPTEAFF. The J gene is TRBJ1-1, the V gene TRBV19, with 7 bases matching TRBD1. V was clipped by 6 bases and J by 4 bases; unmatched bases: 8. The CDR3 runs 14 residues. Germline CDR1 LNHDA, CDR2 SQIVND (reference sequence).

The chain carries TRBV28 and TRBJ1-5, with D unresolved. CDR3 length: 13 residues. Trimming took off 6 bases at V and 2 bases at J, with 8 bases between the two ends. Germline CDR1 reads MDHEN; CDR2 reads SYDVKM. The CDR3 here is CASRRERNQPQHF. The CDR3 bases are TGTGCCAGCAGGAGGGAACGCAATCAGCCCCAGCATTTT.

The rearrangement joins TRBV2 to TRBJ2-3; the D gene is possibly TRBD2 (5 bases). Deletions cut 7 bases from V and 2 bases from J, with 16 bases between. The CDR3 totals 15 residues. Germline-derived CDR1 and CDR2 are SNHLY and FYNNEI. The CDR3 sequence: CASTQRAAATDTQYF. CDR3 nucleotide sequence: TGTGCCAGCACCCAAAGGGCAGCGGCCACAGATACGCAGTATTTT. The variable domain in full, with the rest retrieved from reference TRBV2 and TRBJ2-3, is EPEVTQTPSHQVTQMGQEVILRCVPISNHLYFYWYRQILGQKVEFLVSFYNNEISEKSEIFDDQFSVERPDGSNFTLKIRSTKLEDSAMYFCASTQRAAATDTQYFGPGTRLTVL.

The genes are TRBV5-1 and TRBJ1-1; D call uncertain. V was cut by 5 bases and J by 3 bases, with 14 bases left in between. Germline V gives CDR1 SGHRS, CDR2 YFSETQ. The CDR3 length is 14 residues. CDR3 amino acids: CASSISESYTEAFF. CDR3 bases: TGCGCCAGCAGTATCAGCGAATCTTACACTGAAGCTTTCTTT.

The chain is built from TRBV28 and TRBJ1-2; 7 bases are shared with TRBD1. In germline, CDR1 is MDHEN, CDR2 SYDVKM. Germline trimming cut 6 bases from V and 1 base from J; bases unmatched to any gene: 8. CDR3 length: 15 residues. CDR3 in DNA: TGTGCCAGCAGAAGGGGACAGATCCTTAACTATGGCTACACCTTC. It yields the protein CASRRGQILNYGYTF.

The genes are TRBV5-4 and TRBJ2-3; D is uncertain. Germline V gene data show CDR1 as SGHNT and CDR2 as YYREEE (reference sequence). With 0 bases removed from V and 6 bases from J, the gap between germline ends came to 8 bases. The CDR3 is 13 amino acids. The DNA for the CDR3 is TGTGCCAGCAGCTTGGTTTCCTACGATACGCAGTATTTT. This gives the protein CASSLVSYDTQYF.

The V gene is TRBV5-1, the J gene TRBJ1-2; the D gene is possibly TRBD1 (6 bases). V was trimmed by 3 bases and J by 6 bases, leaving 15 bases between them. This CDR3 has 14 amino acids. The V gene's germline CDR1 is SGHRS and CDR2 YFSETQ. The CDR3 loop reads CASSSDRTINGYTF. Written as DNA, the CDR3 is TGCGCCAGCAGCTCCGACAGGACAATCAATGGCTACACCTTC.

To note about this clone: A junction boundary mismatches the germline segment, possibly from a read error. J is TRBJ1-5 and V is TRBV3-1 (or the pseudogene TRBV3-2); 10 bases map to TRBD1. The CDR3 runs to 13 residues. Germline V gene sequence: CDR1 LGHDT, CDR2 YNNKEL (reference sequence). Written as DNA, the CDR3 is TGTGCCAGCAGCCAGGGACAGGGGACTCCCCGGCATTTT. Its translation: CASSQGQGTPRHF.

This chain links TRBV15 with TRBJ1-2; TRBD1 agrees at 9 bases. The CDR3 has 15 amino acids. Trimming cost V 5 bases and J 2 bases; bases outside gene matches: 6. Germline CDR1 is LNHNV and CDR2 is YYDKDF (reference sequence). The CDR3 DNA sequence: TGTGCCACCAGCTTGGGGACAGGGAGGAACTATGGCTACACCTTC. It is translated as CATSLGTGRNYGYTF.

Only one count was recorded for this clone. The chain uses TRBV7-2 and TRBJ1-4, with D possibly matching TRBD1 (6 bases). Trimming stripped 5 bases from V and 2 bases from J, with 12 bases between. CDR3 length: 15 amino acids. The germline V gene has CDR1 SGHTA and CDR2 FQGNSA. CDR3 nucleotides: TGTGCCAGCAGCCCAAGGGGGGGTACTAATGAAAAACTGTTTTTT. Its protein product is CASSPRGGTNEKLFF.

The chain employs TRBV5-1 and TRBJ2-5, with D possibly matching TRBD1 (6 bases). Per the germline V gene, CDR1 is SGHRS and CDR2 is YFSETQ. The CDR3 is made up of 14 amino acids. The ends were cut back, 3 bases at V and 4 bases at J, with 13 bases in the middle. The CDR3 region is CASSSGARGETQYF. CDR3 DNA: TGCGCCAGCAGCTCCGGGGCCAGGGGAGAGACCCAGTACTTC. Full variable domain (missing parts from reference TRBV5-1 and TRBJ2-5): KAGVTQTPRYLIKTRGQQVTLSCSPISGHRSVSWYQQTPGQGLQFLFEYFSETQRNKGNFPGRFSGRQFSNSRSEMNVSTLELGDSALYLCASSSGARGETQYFGPGTRLLVL.

This clone has just one count. The chain joins TRBV28 to TRBJ2-7; D unresolved. CDR1 and CDR2 (germline): MDHEN, SYDVKM. The V gene lost 3 bases and the J gene lost 2 bases, with 5 bases spanning the gap. The CDR3 is 12 residues long. The CDR3 sequence is CASSLTAYEQYF. In nucleotides, the CDR3 is TGTGCCAGCAGTTTGACTGCCTACGAGCAGTACTTC. The whole variable domain, remainder taken from reference TRBV28 and TRBJ2-7, is DVKVTQSSRYLVKRTGEKVFLECVQDMDHENMFWYRQDPGLGLRLIYFSYDVKMKEKGDIPEGYSVSREKKERFSLILESASTNQTSMYLCASSLTAYEQYFGPGTRLTVT.